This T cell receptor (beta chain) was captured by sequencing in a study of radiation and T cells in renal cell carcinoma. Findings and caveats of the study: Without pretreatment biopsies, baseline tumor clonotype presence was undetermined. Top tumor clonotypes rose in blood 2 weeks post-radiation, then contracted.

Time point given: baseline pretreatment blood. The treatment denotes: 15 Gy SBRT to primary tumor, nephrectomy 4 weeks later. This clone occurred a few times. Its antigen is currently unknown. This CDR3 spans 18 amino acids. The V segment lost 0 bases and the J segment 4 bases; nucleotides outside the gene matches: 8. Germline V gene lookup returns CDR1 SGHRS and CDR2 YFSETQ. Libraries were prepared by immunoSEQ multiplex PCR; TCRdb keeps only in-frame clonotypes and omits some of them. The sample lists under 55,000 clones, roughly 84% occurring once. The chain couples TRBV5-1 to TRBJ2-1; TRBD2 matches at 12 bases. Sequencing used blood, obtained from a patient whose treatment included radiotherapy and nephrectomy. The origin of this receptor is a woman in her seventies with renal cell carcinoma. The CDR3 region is CASSLGTSGGSAYNEQFF. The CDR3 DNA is TGCGCCAGCAGCTTGGGAACTAGCGGGGGGTCCGCGTACAATGAGCAGTTCTTC. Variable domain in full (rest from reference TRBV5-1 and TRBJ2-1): KAGVTQTPRYLIKTRGQQVTLSCSPISGHRSVSWYQQTPGQGLQFLFEYFSETQRNKGNFPGRFSGRQFSNSRSEMNVSTLELGDSALYLCASSLGTSGGSAYNEQFFGPGTRLTVL.